This entry lists 5 T cell receptor beta chains sequenced from one sample in a study of post-analysis software for immune sequencing data (dated by TCRdb to between 2014 and 2016). General study outcomes and caveats: Roughly 5 TRBV segments, including TRBV5-6, TRBV5-1 and TRBV20-1, were significantly more frequent in patients than controls.

Their specific antigens are unknown. Preparation of the library involved PCR. The listed sequencing device is Illumina HiSeq 2500. To reduce PCR and sequencing biases, unique molecular identifiers were incorporated into the TCR beta cDNA libraries. In TCRdb, the public reads were trimmed at Q25 with fastp and aligned with MiXCR, with productive beta chains retained. Every entry covers one CDR3 protein and lists the most common genes and DNA from its rows. This sample is represented by 380,000 or so distinct CDR3 sequences; roughly 35% of them were singletons. The ten most abundant clones make up about an eighth of the sample. Sequenced sample: blood. The receptors derive from a girl aged 5 to 17 with multiple sclerosis.

V gene TRBV18 combines with J gene TRBJ1-5; D perhaps matches TRBD1 (5 bases). Germline V CDR1 and CDR2: KGHSH, LQKENI. This CDR3 has 14 residues. V was cut by 2 bases and J by 4 bases, with 9 bases left in between. CDR3: CASSPGAGNQPQHF. CDR3 coding DNA: TGTGCCAGCTCACCAGGGGCAGGGAATCAGCCCCAGCATTTT. Supplemented by reference TRBV18 and TRBJ1-5, the full variable domain reads NAGVMQNPRHLVRRRGQEARLRCSPMKGHSHVYWYRQLPEEGLKFMVYLQKENIIDESGMPKERFSAEFPKEGPSILRIQQVVRGDSAAYFCASSPGAGNQPQHFGDGTRLSIL.

This clonotype was observed a handful of times. V gene TRBV12-3 or TRBV12-4 combines with J gene TRBJ2-2; TRBD1 might be the D (6 bases). Trimming removed 6 bases at V and 1 base at J, with 12 bases between. The CDR3 is 15 amino acids. In DNA, the CDR3 is TGTGCCAGCAGCCCTAGACAGGTGAACACCGGGGAGCTGTTTTTT. This gives the protein CASSPRQVNTGELFF.

The chain uses TRBV4-1 and TRBJ1-4; D is undetermined. The length of the CDR3 is 14 residues. V was clipped by 6 bases and J by 8 bases, with 16 bases between them. Per germline, CDR1 MGHRA and CDR2 YSYEKL. The CDR3 nucleotides read TGCGCCAGCAGTCCAAGGAAGACCCCGGAAAAACTGTTTTTT. It is translated as CASSPRKTPEKLFF.

This chain connects TRBV7-2 to TRBJ1-2, with 7 bases that match TRBD1. This CDR3 is built from 14 residues. Looked up from germline, CDR1 is SGHTA and CDR2 is FQGNSA. Trimming removed 5 bases from V and 4 bases from J; junction bases left unmatched: 7. The CDR3 nucleotides read TGTGCCAGCAGCCGTATCGACAGGGCCTATGGCTACACCTTC. This sequence encodes CASSRIDRAYGYTF.

This clonotype was seen a few times. The V call is TRBV6-5, the J call TRBJ2-1; TRBD1 matches at 8 bases. Germline V CDR1 and CDR2: MNHEY, SVGAGI. V lost 0 bases and J lost 8; bases outside the gene matches: 9. The CDR3 totals 16 residues. The chain's CDR3 is CASSYSTGALGDEQFF. The CDR3 nucleotides are TGTGCCAGCAGTTACTCGACAGGGGCTTTAGGGGATGAGCAGTTCTTC.